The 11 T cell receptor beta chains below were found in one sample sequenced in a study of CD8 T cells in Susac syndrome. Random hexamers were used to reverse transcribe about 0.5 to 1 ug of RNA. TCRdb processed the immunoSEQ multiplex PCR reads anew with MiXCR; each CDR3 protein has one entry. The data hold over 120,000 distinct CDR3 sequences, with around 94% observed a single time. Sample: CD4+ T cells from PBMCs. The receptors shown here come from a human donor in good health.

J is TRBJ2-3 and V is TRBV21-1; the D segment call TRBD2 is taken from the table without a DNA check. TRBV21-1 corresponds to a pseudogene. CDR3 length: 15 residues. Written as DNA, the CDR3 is TGTGCCAGACCGACCTTAGCGGGGCGCACAGATACGCAGTATTTT. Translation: CARPTLAGRTDTQYF.

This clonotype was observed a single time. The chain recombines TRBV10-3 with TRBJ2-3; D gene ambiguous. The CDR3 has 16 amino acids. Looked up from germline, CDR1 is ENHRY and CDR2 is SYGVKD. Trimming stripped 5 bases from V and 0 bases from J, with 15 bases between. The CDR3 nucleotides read TGTGCCATCAGTTACAGCAAAATACAAAGCACAGATACGCAGTATTTT. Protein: CAISYSKIQSTDTQYF.

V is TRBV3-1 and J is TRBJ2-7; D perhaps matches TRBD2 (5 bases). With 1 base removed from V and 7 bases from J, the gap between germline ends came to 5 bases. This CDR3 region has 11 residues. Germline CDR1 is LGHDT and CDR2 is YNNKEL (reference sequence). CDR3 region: CASSQAGEQYF. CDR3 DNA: TGTGCCAGCAGCCAAGCGGGGGAGCAGTACTTC.

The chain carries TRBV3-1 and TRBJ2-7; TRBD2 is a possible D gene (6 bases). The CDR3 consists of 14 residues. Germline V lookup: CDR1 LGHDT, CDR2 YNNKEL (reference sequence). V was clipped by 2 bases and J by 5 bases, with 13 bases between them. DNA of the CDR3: TGTGCCAGCAGCCAATGGCGGAGGGGCAACGAGCAGTACTTC. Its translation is CASSQWRRGNEQYF.

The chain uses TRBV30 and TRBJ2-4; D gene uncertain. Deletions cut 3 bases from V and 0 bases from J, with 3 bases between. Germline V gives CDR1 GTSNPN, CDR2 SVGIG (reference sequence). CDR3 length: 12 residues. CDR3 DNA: TGTGCCTGGAGGGCAGCCAAAAACATTCAGTACTTC. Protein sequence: CAWRAAKNIQYF.

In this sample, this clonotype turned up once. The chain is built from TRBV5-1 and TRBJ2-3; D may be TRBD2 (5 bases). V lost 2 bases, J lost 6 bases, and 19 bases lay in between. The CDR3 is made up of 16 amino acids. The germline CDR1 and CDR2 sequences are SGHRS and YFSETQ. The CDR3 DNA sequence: TGCGCCAGCAGCTTCGAGGGCTCCCCCGTCGTGGATACGCAGTATTTT. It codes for CASSFEGSPVVDTQYF.

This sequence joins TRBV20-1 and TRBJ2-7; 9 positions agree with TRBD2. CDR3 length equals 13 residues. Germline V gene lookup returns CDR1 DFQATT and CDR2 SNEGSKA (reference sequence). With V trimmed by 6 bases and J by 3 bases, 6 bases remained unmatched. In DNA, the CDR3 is TGCAGTGCCCAGATTAGCGGGGGCTACGAGCAGTACTTC. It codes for CSAQISGGYEQYF.

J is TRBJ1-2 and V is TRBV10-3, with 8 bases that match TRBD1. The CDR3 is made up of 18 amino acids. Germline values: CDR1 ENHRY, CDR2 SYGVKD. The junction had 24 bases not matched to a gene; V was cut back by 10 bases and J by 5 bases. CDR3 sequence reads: CATTSRDRKEVLGYGYTF. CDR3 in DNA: TGTGCCACCACGAGTCGGGACAGGAAGGAGGTATTGGGGTATGGCTACACCTTC.

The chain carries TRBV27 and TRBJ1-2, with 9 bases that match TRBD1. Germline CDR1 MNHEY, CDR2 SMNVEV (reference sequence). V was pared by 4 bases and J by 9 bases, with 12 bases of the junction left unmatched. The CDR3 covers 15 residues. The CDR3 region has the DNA TGTGCCAGCAGTTGGGCCGGGACAGGGCATGTGAGCTACACCTTC. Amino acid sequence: CASSWAGTGHVSYTF.

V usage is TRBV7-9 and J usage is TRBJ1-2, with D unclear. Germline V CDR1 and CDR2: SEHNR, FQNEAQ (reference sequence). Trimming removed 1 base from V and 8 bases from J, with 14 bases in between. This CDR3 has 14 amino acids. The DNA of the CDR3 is TGTGCCAGCAGCTTAGTTCCGAGGGTTCGAGGCTACACCTTC. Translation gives CASSLVPRVRGYTF.

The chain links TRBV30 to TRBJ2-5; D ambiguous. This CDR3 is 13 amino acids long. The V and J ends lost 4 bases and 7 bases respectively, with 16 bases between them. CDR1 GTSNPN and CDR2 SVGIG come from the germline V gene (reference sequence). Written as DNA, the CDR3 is TGTGCCTGGACAGTAGGCACCTTAGGGACCCAGTACTTC. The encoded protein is CAWTVGTLGTQYF.